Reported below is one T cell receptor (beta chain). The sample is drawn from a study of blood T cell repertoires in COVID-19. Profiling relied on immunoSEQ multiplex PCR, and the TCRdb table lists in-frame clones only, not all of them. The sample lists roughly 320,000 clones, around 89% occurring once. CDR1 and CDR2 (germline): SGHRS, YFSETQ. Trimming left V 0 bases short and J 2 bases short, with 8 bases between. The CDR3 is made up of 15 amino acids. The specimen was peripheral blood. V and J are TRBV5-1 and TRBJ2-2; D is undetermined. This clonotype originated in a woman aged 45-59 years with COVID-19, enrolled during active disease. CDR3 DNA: TGCGCCAGCAGCTTGGTAGAGGAAAACACCGGGGAGCTGTTTTTT. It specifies CASSLVEENTGELFF.